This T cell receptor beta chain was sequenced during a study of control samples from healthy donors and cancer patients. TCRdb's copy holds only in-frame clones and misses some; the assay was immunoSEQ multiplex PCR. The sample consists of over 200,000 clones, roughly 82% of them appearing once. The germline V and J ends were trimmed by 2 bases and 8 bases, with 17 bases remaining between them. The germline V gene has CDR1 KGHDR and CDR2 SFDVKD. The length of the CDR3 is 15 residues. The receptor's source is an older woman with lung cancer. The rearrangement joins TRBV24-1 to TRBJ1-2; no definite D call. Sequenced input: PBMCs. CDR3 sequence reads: CATSDSNPTGGGYTF. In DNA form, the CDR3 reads TGTGCCACCAGTGATTCGAACCCGACCGGTGGGGGCTACACCTTC.